This T cell receptor (beta chain) comes out of a study of T cells in localized non-small cell lung cancer (dated by TCRdb to 2019 to 2021). Looking at the study overall: T cell repertoires of 200 to 300 early-stage NSCLC patients were analyzed, with tumors being compared against uninvolved tumor-adjacent lungs. The cohort comprised some 240 treatment-naïve NSCLC patients with resected, localized lung tumors. A mean age of around 66 years was recorded for the NSCLC patients, of whom 120 to 150 were male and some 99 were female.

At diagnosis, peripheral blood, uninvolved tumor-adjacent lung and tumor were collected and were preserved as a mix of fresh-frozen and FFPE material. Blood samples were analyzed as peripheral blood mononuclear cells for TCR repertoire profiling. The immunoSEQ Assay was used to sequence TCR beta CDR3 regions from DNA. The source study handled its data this way. To compute T cell density, TCR beta template counts were normalized to usable DNA, which was estimated by amplifying housekeeping genes. Richness was estimated with the preseqR package, extrapolating to 400,000 templates for PBMC samples and 120,000 templates for tissue samples. Clonality was calculated as one minus Pielou's evenness. Tissue-enriched TCRs were identified through differential abundance testing performed on productive amino-acid clonotypes, with a minimum total count of 5 and an alpha of 0.1. The Jaccard Index and the Morisita Overlap Index were used to measure how much the repertoires overlapped between compartments. GLIPH clustered TCR beta CDR3s with public tetramer-defined viral CDR3s; viral motifs required at least three viral sequences plus V-gene enrichment. TCRdb retrieved this table from immuneACCESS and kept in-frame rearrangements only. Not all clones are present; in checked studies, unresolved V genes account for under half, and no reason is known for the remainder. V, J and clone size derive from that table, while D and trimming were established from the DNA sequence. Here the sample has tens of thousands of clones; around four fifths occur a single time. 4.1% of the sample is taken by the ten largest.

Study-wide conclusions, independent of this receptor: Because multi-region tumor sequencing was not performed, intratumor heterogeneity could not be ruled out. Because the study design was exploratory, TCR variables were selected using unadjusted p-values without false-discovery rate correction. Higher T cell density in blood was associated with longer overall survival, whereas higher clonality in adjacent lung was associated with shorter survival. Uninvolved tumor-adjacent lung showed the highest T cell clonality, higher than tumor, which suggests more focused antigenic responses in the uninvolved tumor-adjacent lung. A median of 57 of the top 100 tumor clones turned up in the paired uninvolved adjacent lung, and approximately 30 of those clones also ranked among the top 100 of that same adjacent lung.

Concerning this clone: There is no known antigen for this receptor. The record has no base qualities; no much larger clone is one base away.

Trimming at the junction amounts to 7 bases on V and 7 bases on J, and the germline ends lie 17 bases apart. According to the germline V gene (reference sequence), CDR1 reads MNHNY and CDR2 reads SVGAGI. The CDR3 goes from the cysteine to the phenylalanine over 14 residues. The DNA shown is the 42-base CDR3, in frame from base 1. The starting material was peripheral blood, obtained before any cancer treatment. This receptor was taken from a woman between 40 and 69 years old with stage I lung adenocarcinoma. The rearrangement joined TRBV6-6 to TRBJ2-1; too little of a D gene remains to name it. The encoded CDR3 is CASIRPTGRNEQFF. The sequenced DNA is TGTGCCAGCATAAGGCCGACTGGAAGGAATGAGCAGTTCTTC.